This T cell receptor (beta chain) is from a study of breast tumors, draining lymph nodes, adjacent tissues. Points from the study as a whole: Tumor TCR diversity was below lymph nodes but above nontumor tissue.

Breast cancer patients provided tissue from their axillary draining lymph nodes. This clonotype was observed a few times. Antigen specificity is unknown. Between the trimmed V and J ends, which lost 4 bases and 0 bases, there was a span of 18 bases. Germline V gene sequence: CDR1 SGHNT, CDR2 YYREEE (reference sequence). The CDR3 has 17 amino acids. One entry per CDR3 protein, called by TCRdb with MiXCR from the multiplex PCR reads. The sample contains about 220,000 distinct CDR3 sequences, under 35% of which appear only once. V is TRBV5-4 and J is TRBJ2-3; either TRBD1 or TRBD2 may supply D (5 bases each). The sequence derives from a female donor with breast cancer. Some clones in this sample may be carry-over from other donors' samples. The sample was axillary lymph node tissue. The CDR3 is CASSGVPGTSSTDTQYF. The CDR3 nucleotides are TGTGCCAGCAGCGGGGTCCCCGGGACGTCAAGCACAGATACGCAGTATTTT. The full variable domain, its missing parts supplied by reference TRBV5-4 and TRBJ2-3, is ETGVTQSPTHLIKTRGQQVTLRCSSQSGHNTVSWYQQALGQGPQFIFQYYREEENGRGNFPPRFSGLQFPNYSSELNVNALELDDSALYLCASSGVPGTSSTDTQYFGPGTRLTVL.